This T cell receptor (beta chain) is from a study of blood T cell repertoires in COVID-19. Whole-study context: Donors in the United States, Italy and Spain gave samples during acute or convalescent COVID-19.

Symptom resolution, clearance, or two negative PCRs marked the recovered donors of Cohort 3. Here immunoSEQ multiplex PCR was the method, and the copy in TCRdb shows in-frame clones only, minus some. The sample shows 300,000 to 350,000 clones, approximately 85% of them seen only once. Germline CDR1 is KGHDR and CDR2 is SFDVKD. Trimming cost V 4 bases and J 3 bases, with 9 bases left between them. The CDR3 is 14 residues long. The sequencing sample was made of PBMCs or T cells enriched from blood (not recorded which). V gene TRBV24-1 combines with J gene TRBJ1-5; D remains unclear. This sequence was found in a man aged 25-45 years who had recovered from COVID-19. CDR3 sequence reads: CATSDREDNQPQHF. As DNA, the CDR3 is TGTGCCACCAGTGACCGGGAGGACAATCAGCCCCAGCATTTT.